This T cell receptor (beta chain) was sequenced in a study of CD8 T cells in Susac syndrome. Looked up from germline, CDR1 is LNHDA and CDR2 is SQIVND (reference sequence). The length of the CDR3 is 16 residues. V dropped 5 bases and J dropped 3 bases, with 17 bases sitting between them. The study sequenced TCR beta in blood CD8+ and CD4+ T cells. An input of about 0.5 to 1 ug of RNA was subjected to reverse transcription using random hexamers. TCRdb itself ran the immunoSEQ multiplex PCR reads through MiXCR, one entry per CDR3 protein. The sample carries over 300,000 distinct CDR3 sequences, about 90% recorded once.

This chain joins TRBV19 and TRBJ1-5; perhaps TRBD1 as D (5 bases). The sequence was obtained from a human donor with multiple sclerosis. Input material: CD4+ T cells from PBMCs. DNA of the CDR3: TGTGCCAGTAGTGCGCCGGGGGGGGGACCCAATCAGCCCCAGCATTTT. It specifies CASSAPGGGPNQPQHF.